Listed below are T cell receptor beta chains from one sample, sequenced in a study of cytomegalovirus exposure and HLA in healthy donors. The table came from immunoSEQ multiplex PCR; TCRdb's copy has only in-frame clones and leaves some out. Here the sample spans roughly 240,000 clones, about 80% being singletons. Material for sequencing was PBMCs. Receptors were obtained from a woman aged 40 to 49 in good health and CMV-seropositive. Both conserved end residues are part of each CDR3. D genes are given only for firm matches. The size entry is marked missing in some rows and otherwise reads once, few, many or a size class.

j_call | clone_size | v_call | cdr3_length | d_call | cdr3_aa | cdr3_nt
TRBJ1-6 | . | TRBV7-2 | 16 | . | CASSLDSGGGNSPLHF | TGTGCCAGCAGCTTAGATTCCGGGGGAGGTAATTCACCCCTCCACTTT
TRBJ1-2 | . | TRBV19 | 15 | . | CASSNPEKTNYGYTF | TGTGCCAGTAGTAATCCGGAGAAGACTAACTATGGCTACACCTTC
TRBJ1-2 | . | TRBV5-8 | 14 | . | CASSLGDSNYGYTF | TGTGCCAGCAGCTTAGGCGACAGTAACTATGGCTACACCTTC
TRBJ2-7 | few | TRBV7-9 | 13 | . | CASSLATYSEQYF | TGTGCCAGCAGCCTTGCGACGTACAGCGAGCAGTACTTC
TRBJ1-1 | few | TRBV19 | 14 | . | CASSIPTAPTEAFF | TGTGCCAGTAGTATCCCGACAGCCCCTACTGAAGCTTTCTTT
TRBJ2-2 | once | TRBV5-1 | 16 | TRBD1 | CASSFAGQGGFGELFF | TGCGCCAGCAGCTTTGCGGGACAGGGCGGTTTCGGGGAGCTGTTTTTT
TRBJ1-5 | . | TRBV7-2 | 16 | . | CASSQTPGPGGQPQHF | TGTGCCAGCAGCCAGACCCCGGGACCGGGAGGTCAGCCCCAGCATTTT
TRBJ2-1 | once | TRBV9 | 14 | . | CASSVGGGANEQFF | TGTGCCAGCAGCGTAGGGGGCGGGGCCAATGAGCAGTTCTTC
TRBJ1-2 | . | TRBV7-9 | 14 | . | CSSSARDLWEGYTF | TGTTCCAGCAGCGCCCGCGACCTGTGGGAGGGCTACACCTTC
TRBJ2-1 | . | TRBV7-3 | 14 | . | CASTGTHGGGMLFF | TGTGCCAGCACCGGAACCCATGGTGGAGGGATGTTGTTCTTC
TRBJ2-2 | . | TRBV7-2 | 16 | . | CASSSVSGIDTGELFF | TGTGCCAGCAGCTCCGTCTCAGGGATTGACACCGGGGAGCTGTTTTTT
TRBJ2-7 | . | TRBV5-1 | 17 | TRBD1 | CASSSRPGQDFNYEQYF | TGCGCCAGCAGCTCGAGGCCGGGACAGGATTTTAACTACGAGCAGTACTTC
TRBJ2-7 | . | TRBV10-3 | 14 | TRBD2 | CAITAGVPSYEQYF | TGTGCCATCACGGCGGGAGTTCCCTCCTACGAGCAGTACTTC
TRBJ1-5 | . | TRBV2 | 16 | TRBD1 | CASRPGTGVLFQPQHF | TGTGCCAGCAGACCTGGGACAGGGGTTTTATTTCAGCCCCAGCATTTT
TRBJ2-2 | few | TRBV7-2 | 16 | TRBD1 | CASSLVGTGFTGELFF | TGTGCCAGCAGCTTAGTAGGGACAGGGTTCACCGGGGAGCTGTTTTTT
TRBJ2-7 | . | TRBV6-1 | 15 | TRBD2 | CASSDPREGSYEQYF | TGTGCCAGCAGTGACCCGCGGGAGGGCTCCTACGAGCAGTACTTC
TRBJ2-2 | . | TRBV14 | 14 | . | CASSSLGGTGELFF | TGTGCCAGCAGCTCCCTGGGGGGCACCGGGGAGCTGTTTTTT
TRBJ1-3 | . | TRBV6-5 | 14 | TRBD1 | CASRPGTVGNTIYF | TGTGCCAGCAGACCCGGGACAGTGGGAAACACCATATATTTT
TRBJ2-1 | . | TRBV7-2 | 18 | . | CASSLKLTALRGYNEQFF | TGTGCCAGCAGTCTGAAGCTGACCGCCTTAAGAGGCTACAATGAGCAGTTCTTC
TRBJ2-3 | . | TRBV27 | 14 | TRBD2 | CASSPAGGRDTQYF | TGTGCCAGCAGTCCGGCGGGGGGGCGAGATACGCAGTATTTT